The T cell receptor beta chain under discussion was sequenced for a study of brain T cells in children with intractable seizures. General study points: Patients' HCMV serostatus was unknown; virus specificity rests on CDR3 similarity alone. Absence of clones before surgery may stem from lower sequencing depth.

With 5 bases clipped from V and 3 bases from J, the junction kept 7 bases outside the gene matches. This CDR3 has 15 amino acids. Germline lookup yields CDR1 SGHRS and CDR2 YFSETQ. As for this clone: Its antigen is undetermined.

TCRdb keeps only in-frame clones here, not all; method: immunoSEQ multiplex PCR. The data contain 60,000 to 85,000 clones, 93% of them singletons. This TCR came from a boy less than two years old with tuberous sclerosis and intractable seizures. This sample comprised peripheral blood, obtained at surgery. The chain joins TRBV5-1 to TRBJ2-5; 10 bases align to TRBD2. This chain's CDR3 is CASSAPSGGKETQYF. The CDR3 DNA follows: TGCGCCAGCAGTGCCCCTAGCGGGGGCAAAGAGACCCAGTACTTC.